This TCR beta chain is from a study of regulatory T cells in long-lasting Graves disease. Study details: Duration of antithyroid drug therapy among newly diagnosed Graves' patients was under 3 months.

V was pared by 3 bases and J by 9 bases, with 18 bases between. This CDR3 comprises 15 residues. CDR1 and CDR2 (germline): SNHLY, FYNNEI. Time point noted: newly diagnosed GD, antithyroid drugs for less than 3 months. PBMCs were the source of the RNA used for TCR sequencing. Those enrolled as patients came out of an endocrinology department in Xi'an, China. Construction of TCR beta libraries relied on iRepertoire HTBI primers and on Arm-PCR targeting CDR3 regions. Each CDR3 protein gets one entry after TCRdb re-called the multiplex PCR reads with MiXCR. The sample holds 300,000 to 400,000 distinct CDR3 sequences, about a sixth seen once. The data also belong to a second study, concerning T cells in Graves' hyperthyroidism and ophthalmopathy. Turning to that study: Newly diagnosed hyperthyroidism patients aged 18 to 65 years had disease lasting under 2 months. Appearing also in blood were most of the thyroid clonotypes expanded above 0.001.

The sequences come from peripheral blood mononuclear cells (PBMCs), collected at new diagnosis, from a patient treated with antithyroid drugs. The V call is TRBV2, the J call TRBJ2-1; D gene unclear. The sequence was collected from a man between 40 and 49 years old with Graves disease. The CDR3 loop is CASSEVLNQRSEQFF. The CDR3 DNA reads as TGTGCCAGCAGTGAGGTGTTAAATCAACGATCTGAGCAGTTCTTC.